The 29 T cell receptor beta chains below all came from one sample that was sequenced in a study of cytomegalovirus exposure and HLA in healthy donors. TCRdb's table, derived via immunoSEQ multiplex PCR, lists solely in-frame clones and lacks some. The repertoire has under 250,000 clones, less than 85% of them found once; the top ten carry around 5.4%. What was sequenced was PBMCs. The receptors shown here come from a woman between 18 and 29 years old in good health and CMV-seronegative.

The chain is built from TRBV2 and TRBJ2-1, with a possible D match to TRBD2 (6 bases). CDR1 SNHLY and CDR2 FYNNEI come from the germline V gene. This CDR3 is built from 16 residues. Trimming pared 1 base from V and 2 bases from J, leaving 12 bases between. CDR3 in amino acids: CASSEGREDPYNEQFF. CDR3 nucleotide sequence: TGTGCCAGCAGTGAAGGGCGGGAAGACCCCTACAATGAGCAGTTCTTC.

The J gene is TRBJ2-1, the V gene TRBV28; D unresolved. The CDR3 spans 12 residues. The V end was cut by 2 bases, the J end by 5 bases, with 4 bases between. Germline V lookup: CDR1 MDHEN, CDR2 SYDVKM. CDR3 coding DNA: TGTGCCAGCAGTTTAAGGCACAATGAGCAGTTCTTC. This codes for CASSLRHNEQFF.

This chain uses TRBV25-1 with TRBJ1-4; possibly TRBD1 for D (6 bases). The CDR3 runs to 13 residues. V was clipped by 6 bases and J by 8 bases, with 13 bases between them. CDR1 is MGHDK and CDR2 is SYGVNS in the germline V gene. CDR3 loop: CASSTGRGEKLFF. The CDR3 DNA reads TGTGCCAGCAGCACAGGGAGAGGAGAAAAACTGTTTTTT.

The chain combines TRBV28 with TRBJ2-7, with D perhaps matching TRBD1 (6 bases). The CDR3 is 14 residues long. Trimming stripped 10 bases from V and 7 bases from J, with 23 bases between. Germline CDR1 and CDR2: MDHEN and SYDVKM. This CDR3 is CATVRDKGPGEQYF. The CDR3, as DNA: TGTGCCACCGTACGGGACAAGGGTCCGGGGGAGCAGTACTTC.

J is TRBJ2-7 and V is TRBV7-8; perhaps D is TRBD1 or TRBD2 (5 bases each). CDR3 length: 15 amino acids. V lost 4 bases to trimming and J lost 1 base, with 14 bases between them. Germline V lookup: CDR1 SGHVS, CDR2 FQNEAQ. For the CDR3, the DNA is TGTGCCAGCAGCTCCGGACGGGGCTCTTCCTACGAGCAGTACTTC. This gives the protein CASSSGRGSSYEQYF.

The chain joins TRBV9 to TRBJ2-7; D not certain. The germline V gene encodes CDR1 SGDLS and CDR2 YYNGEE. With 0 bases removed from V and 6 bases from J, the gap between germline ends came to 10 bases. This CDR3 is built from 13 residues. In DNA form, the CDR3 reads TGTGCCAGCAGCGTAGACGGCCTCCTCGAGCAGTACTTC. It yields the protein CASSVDGLLEQYF.

The chain has TRBV11-3 and TRBJ1-5; no clear D. Germline V CDR1 and CDR2: SGHNT, YENEEA. The CDR3 runs to 16 residues. V was cut by 4 bases and J by 0 bases, with 13 bases left in between. CDR3: CASSSCTKYSNQPQHF. The CDR3 bases are TGTGCCAGCAGCTCCTGCACCAAATATAGCAATCAGCCCCAGCATTTT. The full variable domain, its missing parts supplied by reference TRBV11-3 and TRBJ1-5, is EAGVVQSPRYKIIEKKQPVAFWCNPISGHNTLYWYLQNLGQGPELLIRYENEEAVDDSQLPKDRFSAERLKGVDSTLKIQPAELGDSAVYLCASSSCTKYSNQPQHFGDGTRLSIL.

V and J are TRBV27 and TRBJ2-5, with D possibly being TRBD1 (6 bases). Trimming pared 3 bases from V and 4 bases from J, leaving 9 bases between. CDR1 is MNHEY and CDR2 is SMNVEV in the germline V gene (reference sequence). The CDR3 has 13 amino acids. The CDR3 DNA is TGTGCCAGCAGTTTGACAGGACTAGAGACCCAGTACTTC. It specifies CASSLTGLETQYF.

This clone is a singleton in its sample. The chain links TRBV28 to TRBJ1-2, with TRBD1 as a possible D gene (6 bases). V was pared by 6 bases and J by 1 base, with 18 bases between. Germline V lookup: CDR1 MDHEN, CDR2 SYDVKM. The CDR3 has 16 amino acids. CDR3 protein: CASRLGGALGNYGYTF. CDR3 DNA: TGTGCCAGCAGGCTGGGGGGGGCGCTTGGTAACTATGGCTACACCTTC.

This clone occurred once. The rearrangement joins TRBV10-3 to TRBJ1-6; D uncertain. With 3 bases removed from V and 4 bases from J, the gap between germline ends came to 10 bases. Germline values: CDR1 ENHRY, CDR2 SYGVKD. The CDR3 has 15 residues. The CDR3 loop is CAISDSEPYNSPLHF. DNA for the CDR3: TGTGCCATCAGTGACTCCGAGCCTTATAATTCACCCCTCCACTTT.

The rearrangement joins TRBV23-1 to TRBJ1-5; D is unclear. TRBV23-1 is labeled an ORF, and its function is uncertain. Trimming pared 7 bases from V and 0 bases from J, leaving 16 bases between. This CDR3 region has 16 residues. The chain's CDR3 is CASTAAGSYSNQPQHF. DNA for the CDR3: TGCGCCAGCACCGCAGCGGGATCCTATAGCAATCAGCCCCAGCATTTT.

CDR3 sequence (DNA): TGTGCCAGCACCCGGGGCTCCTACAATGAGCAGTTCTTC. Translation gives CASTRGSYNEQFF. This chain joins TRBV6-5 and TRBJ2-1, with D tentatively TRBD2 (5 bases). The germline V and J ends were trimmed by 7 bases and 0 bases, with 7 bases remaining between them. The CDR3 is 13 residues long. CDR1 MNHEY and CDR2 SVGAGI come from the germline V gene.

The CDR3 region is CASSLSRARGYTF. The DNA for the CDR3 is TGTGCCAGCAGCTTGTCCAGGGCACGTGGCTACACCTTC. The chain joins TRBV5-6 to TRBJ1-2; D possibly corresponds to TRBD1 (5 bases). V was trimmed by 1 base and J by 7 bases, leaving 11 bases between them. The CDR3 loop spans 13 amino acids. Germline assignment: CDR1 SGHDT and CDR2 YYEEEE.

This clone was counted a single time. The chain is built from TRBV15 and TRBJ2-5; 9 bases are a match to TRBD1. The CDR3 extends over 15 amino acids. Germline V gives CDR1 LNHNV, CDR2 YYDKDF (reference sequence). The junction had 4 bases not matched to a gene; V was cut back by 0 bases and J by 5 bases. This chain's CDR3 is CATSRDAGQGETQYF. As DNA, the CDR3 is TGTGCCACCAGCAGAGATGCAGGACAGGGGGAGACCCAGTACTTC.

The chain combines TRBV29-1 with TRBJ2-1; D possibly matches TRBD1 or TRBD2 (5 bases each). Germline-derived CDR1 and CDR2 are SQVTM and ANQGSEA. V was shortened by 7 bases and J by 6 bases, with 13 bases between the two germline ends. This CDR3 has 12 residues. CDR3 coding DNA: TGCAGCGCCCCGAGGGGATCCAATGAGCAGTTCTTC. Amino acids: CSAPRGSNEQFF.

The CDR3 region is CASSFGGTGELFF. The DNA of the CDR3 is TGTGCCAGCAGCTTCGGCGGGACCGGGGAGCTGTTTTTT. The chain recombines TRBV7-3 with TRBJ2-2; D is perhaps TRBD2 (5 bases). Germline CDR1 is SGHTA and CDR2 is FQGTGA. Trimming cost V 3 bases and J 5 bases, with 7 bases left between them. CDR3 length: 13 amino acids.

The chain recombines TRBV5-1 with TRBJ2-3; 10 nucleotides agree with TRBD1. Unmatched junction bases numbered 5, after V lost 4 bases and J lost 3 bases. There are 15 residues in the CDR3. In germline, CDR1 is SGHRS, CDR2 YFSETQ. CDR3 in DNA: TGCGCCAGCAGCATCCGGGACAGGGGTACAGATACGCAGTATTTT. Protein product: CASSIRDRGTDTQYF.

The chain has TRBV19 and TRBJ2-7, with D maybe TRBD2 (5 bases). In germline, CDR1 is LNHDA, CDR2 SQIVND (reference sequence). This CDR3 is built from 11 residues. Trimming took 3 bases from V and 6 from J, leaving 6 bases between them. This CDR3 is CASSIAGEQYF. Here the CDR3 DNA reads TGTGCCAGTAGTATTGCGGGCGAGCAGTACTTC. The full variable domain, completed using reference TRBV19 and TRBJ2-7, is DGGITQSPKYLFRKEGQNVTLSCEQNLNHDAMYWYRQDPGQGLRLIYYSQIVNDFQKGDIAEGYSVSREKKESFPLTVTSAQKNPTAFYLCASSIAGEQYFGPGTRLTVT.

This clone was recorded a few times. The chain has TRBV28 and TRBJ1-5, with a possible D match to TRBD1 (5 bases). CDR1 is MDHEN, CDR2 SYDVKM, per germline. Trimming took 6 bases from V and 2 from J, leaving 8 bases between them. The CDR3 is made up of 13 amino acids. DNA for the CDR3: TGTGCCAGCAGACCCAGGGGCAATCAGCCCCAGCATTTT. It is translated as CASRPRGNQPQHF.

This clone appeared a single time. The chain recombines TRBV2 with TRBJ2-3; 13 bases map to TRBD2. Germline loops: CDR1 SNHLY, CDR2 FYNNEI. The V gene end was trimmed by 6 bases and the J gene end by 3 bases; junction bases not matched to a gene: 3. The length of the CDR3 is 15 residues. Written as DNA, the CDR3 is TGTGCCAGCAGAGGGACTAGCGGGGCAACAGATACGCAGTATTTT. Translation gives CASRGTSGATDTQYF. The full variable domain, its missing parts supplied by reference TRBV2 and TRBJ2-3, is EPEVTQTPSHQVTQMGQEVILRCVPISNHLYFYWYRQILGQKVEFLVSFYNNEISEKSEIFDDQFSVERPDGSNFTLKIRSTKLEDSAMYFCASRGTSGATDTQYFGPGTRLTVL.

The V call is TRBV28, the J call TRBJ2-7, with TRBD1 identical over 8 bases. Unmatched junction bases numbered 8, after V lost 5 bases and J lost 5 bases. The CDR3 loop spans 14 amino acids. CDR1 is MDHEN, CDR2 SYDVKM, per germline. CDR3 in amino acids: CASSMTGARHEQYF. The CDR3 DNA follows: TGTGCCAGCAGTATGACAGGGGCGAGACACGAGCAGTACTTC. Variable domain in full (rest from reference TRBV28 and TRBJ2-7): DVKVTQSSRYLVKRTGEKVFLECVQDMDHENMFWYRQDPGLGLRLIYFSYDVKMKEKGDIPEGYSVSREKKERFSLILESASTNQTSMYLCASSMTGARHEQYFGPGTRLTVT.

This clone was counted a single time. The CDR3 DNA sequence: TGTGCCAGCAATGAGTTAAGCTCCTACAATGAGCAGTTCTTC. Protein sequence: CASNELSSYNEQFF. The rearrangement uses TRBV2 and TRBJ2-1, with D hard to call. Germline V gene sequence: CDR1 SNHLY, CDR2 FYNNEI. There are 14 residues in the CDR3. With 7 bases removed from V and 0 bases from J, the gap between germline ends came to 10 bases.

The chain combines TRBV29-1 with TRBJ2-3; unclear D gene. This CDR3 is 12 amino acids long. V was trimmed by 4 bases and J by 1 base, leaving 6 bases between them. CDR1 is SQVTM, CDR2 ANQGSEA, per germline. The CDR3 here is CSVADGTDTQYF. The CDR3 DNA reads TGCAGCGTTGCAGACGGCACAGATACGCAGTATTTT.

The chain combines TRBV5-1 with TRBJ2-7; D is perhaps TRBD1 or TRBD2 (6 bases each). V lost 0 bases, J lost 4 bases, and 11 bases lay in between. CDR1 and CDR2 (germline): SGHRS, YFSETQ. The CDR3 is made up of 14 amino acids. CDR3 amino acids: CASSLVGGWYEQYF. In nucleotides, the CDR3 is TGCGCCAGCAGCTTGGTGGGGGGCTGGTACGAGCAGTACTTC.

The chain combines TRBV18 with TRBJ2-5; TRBD1 matches at 8 bases. This CDR3 contains 17 residues. The V gene's germline CDR1 is KGHSH and CDR2 LQKENI. The V gene end was trimmed by 0 bases and the J gene end by 5 bases; junction bases not matched to a gene: 11. CDR3 in DNA: TGTGCCAGCTCACCACCGCAGGGGGCCCGGGGCTGGGAGACCCAGTACTTC. Translating gives CASSPPQGARGWETQYF.

The gene calls are TRBV6-1 and TRBJ1-1; 8 positions match TRBD1. The length of the CDR3 is 14 residues. V shed 2 bases, J shed 1 base, and the junction held 0 bases outside the gene matches. Germline CDR1 reads MNHNS; CDR2 reads SASEGT. The CDR3 reads CASSETGGNTEAFF. CDR3 in DNA: TGTGCCAGCAGTGAAACAGGGGGGAACACTGAAGCTTTCTTT.

This clone was recorded once. This chain links TRBV10-3 with TRBJ2-5; 7 bases are a match to TRBD1. The CDR3 is 14 residues long. Germline lookup yields CDR1 ENHRY and CDR2 SYGVKD. Trimming cost V 3 bases and J 4 bases; bases outside gene matches: 5. The CDR3 coding sequence is TGTGCCATCAGTGACGAGGGGGCCCGAGAGACCCAGTACTTC. This encodes CAISDEGARETQYF.

The rearrangement links TRBV6-1 to TRBJ2-3, with 11 nucleotides matching TRBD2. Germline V gene lookup returns CDR1 MNHNS and CDR2 SASEGT. The V gene end was trimmed by 4 bases and the J gene end by 6 bases; junction bases not matched to a gene: 6. This CDR3 is 15 amino acids long. The CDR3 reads CASSATSGARDTQYF. In DNA, the CDR3 is TGTGCCAGCAGTGCGACTAGCGGGGCTCGTGATACGCAGTATTTT.

The chain carries TRBV14 and TRBJ2-3, with D possibly TRBD2 on 5 matching bases. Deletions cut 4 bases from V and 2 bases from J, with 16 bases between. The CDR3 sequence is 16 residues long. From germline, CDR1 is SGHDN and CDR2 FVKESK. Here the CDR3 reads CASSPVGADHTDTQYF. The CDR3 DNA sequence: TGTGCCAGCAGCCCGGTCGGAGCGGACCACACAGATACGCAGTATTTT.